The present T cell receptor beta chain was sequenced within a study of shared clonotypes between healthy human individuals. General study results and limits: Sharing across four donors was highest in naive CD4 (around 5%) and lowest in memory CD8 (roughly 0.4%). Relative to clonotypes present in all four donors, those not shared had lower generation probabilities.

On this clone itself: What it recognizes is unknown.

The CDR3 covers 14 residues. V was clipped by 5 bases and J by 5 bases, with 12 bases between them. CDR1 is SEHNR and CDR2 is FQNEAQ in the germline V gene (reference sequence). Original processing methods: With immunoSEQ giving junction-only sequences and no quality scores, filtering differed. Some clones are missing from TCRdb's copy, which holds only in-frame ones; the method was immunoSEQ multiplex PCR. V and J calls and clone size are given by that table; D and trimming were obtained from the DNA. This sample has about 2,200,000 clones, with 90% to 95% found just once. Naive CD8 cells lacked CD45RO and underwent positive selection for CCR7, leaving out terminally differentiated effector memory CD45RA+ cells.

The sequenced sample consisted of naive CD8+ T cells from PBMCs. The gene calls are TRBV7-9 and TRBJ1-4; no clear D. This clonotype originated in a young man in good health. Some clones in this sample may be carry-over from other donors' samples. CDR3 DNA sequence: TGTGCCAGCAGCCCGAACGACGCGAATGAAAAACTGTTTTTT. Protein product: CASSPNDANEKLFF. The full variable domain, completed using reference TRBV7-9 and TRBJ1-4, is DTGVSQNPRHKITKRGQNVTFRCDPISEHNRLYWYRQTLGQGPEFLTYFQNEAQLEKSRLLSDRFSAERPKGSFSTLEIQRTEQGDSAMYLCASSPNDANEKLFFGSGTQLSVL.